This TCR beta chain appears in the sequencing data of a study of T-cell reconstitution after alpha-beta-depleted transplantation in children (dated by TCRdb to about 2016). Looking at the study overall: Using TCR repertoire profiling, the study followed T-cell immune reconstitution in a quantitative way in children after TCRalphabeta/CD19-depleted allogeneic hematopoietic cell transplantation. Overall results and qualifications from the work: The high TCRbeta diversity at day 60 in some patients was ascribed to recipient T cells and intrathymic progenitors that had survived conditioning. Hyperexpanded clone frequencies declined over subsequent months; after one year, T-cell counts and TCRbeta diversity were mostly attributed to newly produced T cells. The apparently early alphabetaT-cell count recovery about two months after transplant was reportedly dependent on only several hundred rapidly expanded clones derived from non-depleted graft cells.

This clonotype was seen repeatedly, ten times or more. This receptor's antigen is unknown. No qualities accompany the bases; no much larger clone lies one base away. The CDR3, cysteine through phenylalanine, is 21 amino acids long. Only the CDR3 DNA stays, 63 bases, in frame from base 1. Clipping removes 2 bases from V and 0 bases from J, with 13 as the unmatched junction base count. From a lookup of the germline V gene (reference sequence), CDR1 and CDR2 are SEHNR and FQNEAQ. Libraries were constructed by PCR. Sequencer: Illumina HiSeq 2500. To normalize quantification of the TCRbeta repertoire, the TCR libraries were built with molecular barcoding that relied on unique molecular identifiers. In TCRdb, the public reads were trimmed at Q25 with fastp and aligned with MiXCR, with productive beta chains retained. Rows with one shared CDR3 protein collapse into an entry with the most common genes and DNA. The sample includes about 100,000 distinct CDR3 sequences, with approximately 5.4% observed a single time. The ten largest clones represent roughly 5.5% of the sample.

This specimen's time point label, interpreted: day 60 (about 2 months) after transplantation. The sample's treatment or condition, from its label and the paper: allogeneic hematopoietic cell transplantation with graft depleted of TCRalphabeta T cells and CD19 B cells. TCRalphabeta/CD19-depleted allogeneic hematopoietic cell grafts were given to the transplant recipients, all of whom were children. The specimen comprised PBMCs, mostly from graft donor cells, sampled 60 days after TCRalphabeta/CD19-depleted stem cell transplant. This chain joins TRBV7-9 to TRBJ2-6, with 10 central nucleotides matching TRBD2. The clonotype comes from a female patient aged 2-15 years who had a stem cell transplant for Fanconi anemia, so the T cells may come from the graft donor. CDR3 region: CASSLSRRGLANRSGANVLTF. The DNA reads TGTGCCAGCAGCTTATCCCGTCGGGGACTAGCGAACCGCTCTGGGGCCAACGTCCTGACTTTC. Outside the CDR3, residues come from the reference TRBV7-9 and TRBJ2-6 proteins, so the full variable domain is: DTGVSQNPRHKITKRGQNVTFRCDPISEHNRLYWYRQTLGQGPEFLTYFQNEAQLEKSRLLSDRFSAERPKGSFSTLEIQRTEQGDSAMYLCASSLSRRGLANRSGANVLTFGAGSRLTVL.